These 23 T cell receptor beta chains originate from one sample sequenced in a study of cytomegalovirus exposure and HLA in healthy donors. It was with 60 Vbeta and 13 Jbeta primers that the PCR ran. Here immunoSEQ multiplex PCR was the method, and the copy in TCRdb shows in-frame clones only, minus some. The sample holds about 160,000 clones, roughly 87% seen once. The sample was PBMCs. The origin of the receptors is a man aged 45 to 65 in good health and CMV-seropositive.

This clone was observed a single time. The chain recombines TRBV28 with TRBJ2-1, with D possibly TRBD1 on 6 matching bases. CDR3 length: 17 amino acids. V was shortened by 3 bases and J by 9 bases, with 24 bases between the two germline ends. CDR1 and CDR2 (germline): MDHEN, SYDVKM. For the CDR3, the DNA is TGTGCCAGCAGTTTTATAGGAACAGGGACACTACAATTTGAGCAGTTCTTC. It encodes CASSFIGTGTLQFEQFF.

This clone was detected a few times. V gene TRBV7-9 combines with J gene TRBJ2-5, with D possibly matching TRBD2 (6 bases). The DNA end lines up better with TRBJ2-7; the J call may be wrong. This CDR3 contains 15 residues. The germline V gene has CDR1 SEHNR and CDR2 FQNEAQ (reference sequence). The CDR3 region is CASSLGYGSSYEQYF. DNA of the CDR3: TGTGCCAGCAGCTTAGGATACGGGAGCTCCTACGAGCAGTACTTC.

Note on this clone: Germline and junction disagree at one end, which may indicate a read error. This chain links TRBV4-1 with TRBJ2-3, with TRBD2 matching over 7 bases. Germline CDR1 reads MGHRA; CDR2 reads YSYEKL. CDR3 size: 15 residues. The CDR3 coding sequence is TGTGCCAGCAGTCCGAGCGGGACTAGCACAGATACGCAGTATTTT. Translating it yields CASSPSGTSTDTQYF.

The gene calls are TRBV21-1 and TRBJ2-5; TRBD2, the table's D call, lacks a check against the DNA. TRBV21-1 is a recognized pseudogene. The CDR3 sequence is 17 residues long. In nucleotides, the CDR3 is TGTGCCAGCAGCAAAAACGGTTTCCCTGGACGGGGGGAGACCCAGTACTTC. Translating it yields CASSKNGFPGRGETQYF.

J is TRBJ2-7 and V is TRBV27; 10 bases line up with TRBD2. Germline-derived CDR1 and CDR2 are MNHEY and SMNVEV (reference sequence). The V segment lost 2 bases and the J segment 2 bases; nucleotides outside the gene matches: 3. CDR3 size: 15 residues. The CDR3 DNA sequence: TGTGCCAGCAGTTTAACTAGCGGGGCGACCTACGAGCAGTACTTC. Amino acids: CASSLTSGATYEQYF.

This chain links TRBV2 with TRBJ2-7, with 11 bases that match TRBD2. The CDR3 covers 15 residues. With 6 bases clipped from V and 2 bases from J, the junction kept 6 bases outside the gene matches. The V gene's germline CDR1 is SNHLY and CDR2 FYNNEI. CDR3 residues: CASRAQGLAAYEQYF. In DNA form, the CDR3 reads TGTGCCAGCAGAGCCCAGGGACTAGCGGCCTACGAGCAGTACTTC.

The chain links TRBV6-1 to TRBJ1-4, with 7 bases lining up with TRBD1. In germline, CDR1 is MNHNS, CDR2 SASEGT. The CDR3 runs to 18 residues. Trimming took 0 bases from V and 0 from J; bases not matched to a gene: 7. The CDR3 sequence: CASSEALPGQATNEKLFF. The DNA for the CDR3 is TGTGCCAGCAGTGAAGCGCTTCCCGGACAGGCAACTAATGAAAAACTGTTTTTT.

With regard to this clone: Given the absence of the conserved phenylalanine or tryptophan at the CDR3 end, a read error is likely. CDR3 bases: TGTGCCAGCAGTGGGGGGACAGGCACGTACGAGCAGTACCTC. Its protein is CASSGGTGTYEQYL. V usage is TRBV6-1 and J usage is TRBJ2-7; 8 bases fit TRBD1. J was trimmed by 4 bases and V by 4 bases; bases with no gene match: 6. The CDR3 sequence is 14 residues long. Germline CDR1 is MNHNS and CDR2 is SASEGT.

The V call is TRBV5-6, the J call TRBJ2-7; TRBD1 agrees at 7 bases. The length of the CDR3 is 15 residues. The trim removed 0 bases at V and 4 bases at J, leaving 7 bases unmatched. The germline V gene has CDR1 SGHDT and CDR2 YYEEEE. CDR3 DNA: TGTGCCAGCAGCTTGGTCCGGGACAGCCTTTACGAGCAGTACTTC. Protein product: CASSLVRDSLYEQYF.

The J gene is TRBJ1-6, the V gene TRBV5-6; TRBD1 is a possible D gene (6 bases). Germline values: CDR1 SGHDT, CDR2 YYEEEE. The CDR3 sequence is 15 residues long. Trimming shortened V by 0 bases and J by 10 bases, and 14 bases separated the two germline ends. This CDR3 reads CASSLDGRGRSPLHF. The CDR3 nucleotides read TGTGCCAGCAGCTTGGATGGCAGGGGAAGGTCACCCCTCCACTTT.

The V gene is TRBV21-1, the J gene TRBJ2-3; TRBD1 is the table's D call, not checked against the DNA. TRBV21-1 is a recognized pseudogene. CDR3 size: 15 residues. CDR3 nucleotides: TGTGCCAGCAGAAAAGGGGGGCCTAGCACAGATACGCAGTATTTT. Translating it yields CASRKGGPSTDTQYF.

This clone occurred a few times. The chain has TRBV27 and TRBJ1-5, with D perhaps matching TRBD1 (6 bases). CDR1 MNHEY and CDR2 SMNVEV come from the germline V gene (reference sequence). V dropped 6 bases and J dropped 4 bases, with 16 bases sitting between them. There are 15 residues in the CDR3. CDR3 in amino acids: CASRVTGLNNQPQHF. The CDR3 DNA is TGTGCCAGCAGGGTTACAGGGTTAAATAATCAGCCCCAGCATTTT.

This rearrangement joins TRBV11-3 to TRBJ1-2; the match to TRBD1 covers 9 bases. The CDR3 spans 14 residues. V dropped 3 bases and J dropped 2; count of bases not matched to a gene: 1. CDR1 SGHNT and CDR2 YENEEA come from the germline V gene. The CDR3, as DNA: TGTGCCAGCAGCTTCGGGACAGGGAACTATGGCTACACCTTC. This codes for CASSFGTGNYGYTF. The full variable domain, its missing parts supplied by reference TRBV11-3 and TRBJ1-2, is EAGVVQSPRYKIIEKKQPVAFWCNPISGHNTLYWYLQNLGQGPELLIRYENEEAVDDSQLPKDRFSAERLKGVDSTLKIQPAELGDSAVYLCASSFGTGNYGYTFGSGTRLTVV.

V is TRBV25-1 and J is TRBJ2-1; D may be TRBD2 (5 bases). The CDR3 totals 15 residues. Looked up from germline, CDR1 is MGHDK and CDR2 is SYGVNS. Trimming took 2 bases from V and 4 from J, leaving 12 bases between them. The CDR3 is CASSEPGGSYNEQFF. The DNA for the CDR3 is TGTGCCAGCAGTGAACCGGGCGGGTCTTACAATGAGCAGTTCTTC.

The rearrangement joins TRBV28 to TRBJ1-5, with 11 bases lining up with TRBD1. This CDR3 has 16 amino acids. Germline lookup yields CDR1 MDHEN and CDR2 SYDVKM. V shed 6 bases, J shed 4 bases, and the junction held 8 bases outside the gene matches. CDR3 amino acids: CASSRTGGAGNQPQHF. CDR3 bases: TGTGCCAGCAGCCGGACAGGGGGCGCGGGGAATCAGCCCCAGCATTTT.

In its sample, this clone was seen a few times. The rearrangement links TRBV9 to TRBJ1-2; 10 nucleotides agree with TRBD1. V was pared by 0 bases and J by 4 bases, with 3 bases of the junction left unmatched. Germline V lookup: CDR1 SGDLS, CDR2 YYNGEE. The CDR3 spans 15 residues. The CDR3 coding sequence is TGTGCCAGCAGCGTAGACGGACAGGGGGTCTATGGCTACACCTTC. Protein product: CASSVDGQGVYGYTF.

The CDR3 protein is CASSHRTGGAWETQYF. The CDR3 nucleotides read TGTGCCAGCAGTCACCGGACAGGGGGCGCTTGGGAGACCCAGTACTTC. The chain joins TRBV27 to TRBJ2-5, with 11 positions matching TRBD1. The CDR3 runs 16 residues. V lost 5 bases, J lost 5 bases, and 10 bases stayed unmatched. Germline values: CDR1 MNHEY, CDR2 SMNVEV (reference sequence).

This clone was picked up a small number of times. This chain links TRBV2 with TRBJ1-3, with 7 positions matching TRBD1. Germline-derived CDR1 and CDR2 are SNHLY and FYNNEI. The CDR3 contains 15 residues. With V trimmed by 6 bases and J by 0 bases, 5 bases remained unmatched. The CDR3 reads CASSPGQYSGNTIYF. The CDR3 DNA reads TGTGCCAGCAGCCCGGGACAGTACTCTGGAAACACCATATATTTT.

This clone was counted between two and nine times. The chain carries TRBV4-2 and TRBJ2-5, with 10 nucleotides matching TRBD1. V gave up 4 bases and J gave up 4 bases; unmatched junction bases: 6. Germline V lookup: CDR1 LGHNA, CDR2 YNFKEQ. The CDR3 is made up of 15 amino acids. In nucleotides, the CDR3 is TGTGCCAGCAGCCCCCGGGACAGGGGAGGAGAGACCCAGTACTTC. This translates into CASSPRDRGGETQYF.

The J gene is TRBJ2-2, the V gene TRBV7-9; D is perhaps TRBD1 (5 bases). CDR1 and CDR2 from the germline V gene are SEHNR and FQNEAQ (reference sequence). The CDR3 runs to 17 residues. V was clipped by 4 bases and J by 8 bases, with 23 bases between them. The CDR3 region is CASSSPRTRLSSGELFF. As DNA, the CDR3 is TGTGCCAGCAGCTCGCCTCGGACACGACTCAGTTCGGGGGAGCTGTTTTTT.

The chain uses TRBV18 and TRBJ1-1; the D is unclear. Per germline, CDR1 KGHSH and CDR2 LQKENI. The CDR3 consists of 15 residues. V dropped 0 bases and J dropped 5 bases, with 13 bases sitting between them. Here the CDR3 reads CASSPPIGDRTEAFF. The CDR3 DNA follows: TGTGCCAGCTCACCACCCATCGGGGATAGAACTGAAGCTTTCTTT. Supplemented by reference TRBV18 and TRBJ1-1, the full variable domain reads NAGVMQNPRHLVRRRGQEARLRCSPMKGHSHVYWYRQLPEEGLKFMVYLQKENIIDESGMPKERFSAEFPKEGPSILRIQQVVRGDSAAYFCASSPPIGDRTEAFFGQGTRLTVV.

In the case of this clone: The CDR3 does not close with the conserved phenylalanine or tryptophan, likely indicating a read error. The chain links TRBV28 to TRBJ2-6; D remains ambiguous. The length of the CDR3 is 16 residues. The germline gives CDR1 MDHEN, CDR2 SYDVKM. V was cut by 2 bases and J by 2 bases, with 10 bases left in between. CDR3 sequence (DNA): TGTGCCAGCAGTTTAGTATCGGTCACTGGGGCCAACGTCCTGACTTGC. It encodes CASSLVSVTGANVLTC.

The genes are TRBV19 and TRBJ2-6, with a tentative D call TRBD1 (5 bases). With 5 bases removed from V and 0 bases from J, the gap between germline ends came to 14 bases. CDR1 LNHDA and CDR2 SQIVND come from the germline V gene (reference sequence). The CDR3 covers 17 residues. CDR3 nucleotide sequence: TGTGCCAGTAGTGCTACAGGTACAACCTCTGGGGCCAACGTCCTGACTTTC. Translated, it gives CASSATGTTSGANVLTF.